Following are 13 T cell receptor beta chains from one sample sequenced in a study of shared clonotypes between healthy human individuals. Here immunoSEQ multiplex PCR was the method, and the copy in TCRdb shows in-frame clones only, minus some. The table has 2 million to 3 million clones, roughly 93% seen once. Sequenced sample: naive CD4+ T cells from PBMCs. As for subset: CD45RA+ positively selected. These receptors were collected from a man in his late teens or twenties in good health. Some clones in this sample may be carry-over from other donors' samples.

V is TRBV9 and J is TRBJ1-1, with D possibly TRBD1 on 6 matching bases. The CDR3 consists of 15 residues. Trimming took 0 bases from V and 5 from J, leaving 14 bases between them. Per germline, CDR1 SGDLS and CDR2 YYNGEE. The CDR3 protein is CASSVASRGNTEAFF. The CDR3 DNA reads as TGTGCCAGCAGCGTAGCGTCCAGGGGTAATACTGAAGCTTTCTTT.

This chain links TRBV5-1 with TRBJ1-2; 8 nucleotides line up with TRBD1. The germline gives CDR1 SGHRS, CDR2 YFSETQ. J gave up 4 bases and V 1 base, and 9 bases lay outside the gene matches. There are 16 residues in the CDR3. CDR3 sequence: CASSLIWDRSPYGYTF. CDR3 nucleotide sequence: TGCGCCAGCAGCTTGATATGGGACAGGTCCCCCTATGGCTACACCTTC.

The V call is TRBV7-2, the J call TRBJ1-2; TRBD1 is a possible D gene (5 bases). The ends were cut back, 4 bases at V and 7 bases at J, with 13 bases in the middle. The germline V gene has CDR1 SGHTA and CDR2 FQGNSA. The CDR3 length is 13 residues. This chain's CDR3 is CASSSGAGGGYTF. For the CDR3, the DNA is TGTGCCAGCAGCTCCGGGGCTGGGGGTGGCTACACCTTC. The variable domain in full, with the rest retrieved from reference TRBV7-2 and TRBJ1-2, is GAGVSQSPSNKVTEKGKDVELRCDPISGHTALYWYRQSLGQGLEFLIYFQGNSAPDKSGLPSDRFSAERTGGSVSTLTIQRTQQEDSAVYLCASSSGAGGGYTFGSGTRLTVV.

This clone was seen a single time. The chain couples TRBV30 to TRBJ2-1, with 7 nucleotides matching TRBD2. The CDR3 loop spans 15 amino acids. Looked up from germline, CDR1 is GTSNPN and CDR2 is SVGIG (reference sequence). V shed 2 bases, J shed 4 bases, and the junction held 8 bases outside the gene matches. The CDR3 here is CAWSFSSSGYNEQFF. DNA for the CDR3: TGTGCCTGGAGTTTTTCGTCTAGCGGTTACAATGAGCAGTTCTTC. Drawing the rest from reference TRBV30 and TRBJ2-1, the complete variable domain is SQTIHQWPATLVQPVGSPLSLECTVEGTSNPNLYWYRQAAGRGLQLLFYSVGIGQISSEVPQNLSASRPQDRQFILSSKKLLLSDSGFYLCAWSFSSSGYNEQFFGPGTRLTVL.

The chain combines TRBV9 with TRBJ1-4; 9 bases align to TRBD1. V was pared by 3 bases and J by 0 bases, with 3 bases of the junction left unmatched. Germline-derived CDR1 and CDR2 are SGDLS and YYNGEE. The CDR3 covers 16 residues. The CDR3 is CASSARQGATNEKLFF. CDR3 nucleotide sequence: TGTGCCAGCAGCGCCAGACAGGGGGCAACTAATGAAAAACTGTTTTTT.

The rearrangement uses TRBV19 and TRBJ2-1; tentatively, D is TRBD2 (5 bases). This CDR3 spans 12 amino acids. Trimming took off 7 bases at V and 7 bases at J, with 11 bases between the two ends. Germline CDR1 reads LNHDA; CDR2 reads SQIVND (reference sequence). CDR3 nucleotide sequence: TGTGCCAGTAACCGGGGTAGGAATGAGCAGTTCTTC. This translates into CASNRGRNEQFF.

J is TRBJ2-3 and V is TRBV4-1; 11 nucleotides agree with TRBD2. Trimming at V came to 0 bases and at J to 2 bases, leaving 4 bases not matched to a gene. This CDR3 is built from 17 residues. Germline V CDR1 and CDR2: MGHRA, YSYEKL. CDR3 residues: CASSQEFSGRATDTQYF. CDR3 in DNA: TGCGCCAGCAGCCAAGAATTTAGCGGGAGGGCCACAGATACGCAGTATTTT.

This chain uses TRBV30 with TRBJ1-2; D gene ambiguous. The CDR3 runs 12 residues. Germline V gene data show CDR1 as GTSNPN and CDR2 as SVGIG (reference sequence). V gave up 5 bases and J gave up 4 bases, with 11 bases separating them. CDR3 nucleotide sequence: TGTGCCTGGTCCCCGGCGGGCTATGGCTACACCTTC. It translates to CAWSPAGYGYTF.

The chain couples TRBV19 to TRBJ1-1; a possible D gene is TRBD1 (5 bases). Deletions cut 5 bases from V and 4 bases from J, with 14 bases between. Germline V gene sequence: CDR1 LNHDA, CDR2 SQIVND (reference sequence). The CDR3 covers 14 residues. Here the CDR3 DNA reads TGTGCCAGTAGTGGCGACAGCTGGATCACTGAAGCTTTCTTT. Its translation: CASSGDSWITEAFF.

A remark on this clone: Other nucleotide sequences in the sample specify the same CDR3. V usage is TRBV28 and J usage is TRBJ2-7; no firm D call. CDR1 MDHEN and CDR2 SYDVKM come from the germline V gene. The CDR3 is 13 amino acids. V lost 7 bases and J lost 0, with 10 bases in between. CDR3 protein: CASTTTSSYEQYF. Written as DNA, the CDR3 is TGTGCCAGCACCACGACAAGCTCCTACGAGCAGTACTTC.

The CDR3 region is CASSLALSGNTGELFF. As DNA, the CDR3 is TGTGCCAGCAGCTTAGCGCTATCTGGGAACACCGGGGAGCTGTTTTTT. This chain joins TRBV7-9 and TRBJ2-2; D gene ambiguous. Germline CDR1 and CDR2: SEHNR and FQNEAQ (reference sequence). The CDR3 has 16 residues. V dropped 0 bases and J dropped 1 base, with 9 bases sitting between them.

Remarks on this clone: The sample carries other DNA sequences with the same CDR3. The rearrangement joins TRBV5-1 to TRBJ1-4; D gene uncertain. The V gene lost 0 bases and the J gene lost 8 bases, with 5 bases spanning the gap. The CDR3 contains 12 residues. CDR1 and CDR2 from the germline V gene are SGHRS and YFSETQ. CDR3 DNA sequence: TGCGCCAGCAGCTTGGTAGGGGAAAAACTGTTTTTT. Amino acid sequence: CASSLVGEKLFF.

A few counts support this clone. V gene TRBV29-1 combines with J gene TRBJ1-1; D unresolved. Germline V gene data show CDR1 as SQVTM and CDR2 as ANQGSEA. The ends were cut back, 8 bases at V and 3 bases at J, with 13 bases in the middle. The CDR3 runs to 12 residues. CDR3 amino acids: CSTRGRDTEAFF. The CDR3 region has the DNA TGCAGCACTAGAGGGCGGGACACTGAAGCTTTCTTT.